Below, 30 T cell receptor beta chains from the same sample are listed, as sequenced in a study of metastatic and nonmetastatic thyroid tumors. None of the patients had undergone any treatment ahead of thyroid surgery. TCRdb reanalyzed the PCR reads with MiXCR. The sample includes some 13,000 clones, under 30% of them seen just once. The sequenced material came from tumor tissue. All receptors come from a female donor with papillary thyroid cancer or a benign thyroid nodule (not recorded which). Some clones in this sample may be carry-over from other donors' samples.

This clone is labeled medium-sized. The V gene is TRBV12-3 or TRBV12-4, the J gene TRBJ2-7, with D hard to call. The CDR3 spans 13 residues. Between the trimmed V and J ends, which lost 4 bases and 1 base, there was a span of 8 bases. The CDR3 DNA reads as TGTGCCAGCAGTTGGACCGGGTCCTACGAGCAGTACTTC. Its translation: CASSWTGSYEQYF.

This clone was counted between two and nine times. The V call is TRBV6-1, the J call TRBJ2-7; 7 bases are shared with TRBD1. J was trimmed by 5 bases and V by 7 bases; bases with no gene match: 11. Per the germline V gene, CDR1 is MNHNS and CDR2 is SASEGT. CDR3 size: 14 residues. DNA for the CDR3: TGTGCCAGCAAACCGACAGGGATCGTCCACGAGCAGTACTTC. Its translation: CASKPTGIVHEQYF.

The chain has TRBV11-2 and TRBJ2-7; 12 nucleotides match TRBD2. Germline V gene sequence: CDR1 SGHAT, CDR2 FQNNGV. This CDR3 contains 18 residues. V lost 0 bases, J lost 0 bases, and 6 bases stayed unmatched. This CDR3 reads CASSLERTSGENSYEQYF. CDR3 DNA sequence: TGTGCCAGCAGCTTAGAAAGGACTAGCGGGGAAAACTCCTACGAGCAGTACTTC.

This clone has a handful of counts. The chain employs TRBV19 and TRBJ2-7, with a tentative D call TRBD2 (6 bases). The CDR3 has 13 residues. Trimming stripped 5 bases from V and 6 bases from J, with 14 bases between. Germline CDR1 reads LNHDA; CDR2 reads SQIVND (reference sequence). CDR3 nucleotide sequence: TGTGCCAGTAGTCTAGGGACTGGGGGCGAGCAGTACTTC. Its translation is CASSLGTGGEQYF. Looking up the rest from reference TRBV19 and TRBJ2-7 gives the full variable domain: DGGITQSPKYLFRKEGQNVTLSCEQNLNHDAMYWYRQDPGQGLRLIYYSQIVNDFQKGDIAEGYSVSREKKESFPLTVTSAQKNPTAFYLCASSLGTGGEQYFGPGTRLTVT.

In the case of this clone: One end of the junction is discordant with germline, which a read error may explain. This chain joins TRBV24-1 and TRBJ2-5; no firm D call. Germline-derived CDR1 and CDR2 are KGHDR and SFDVKD. The CDR3 totals 14 residues. CDR3 sequence (DNA): TGTGCCAACAGTATCTCGGCCACACAAGAGACCCAGTACTTC. As protein: CANSISATQETQYF.

This chain joins TRBV15 and TRBJ2-1, with D hard to call. Per germline, CDR1 LNHNV and CDR2 YYDKDF (reference sequence). Trimming took off 1 base at V and 5 bases at J, with 6 bases between the two ends. The CDR3 spans 13 residues. The CDR3 is CATSRGVHNEQFF. The CDR3 DNA sequence: TGTGCCACCAGCAGAGGGGTTCACAATGAGCAGTTCTTC.

The chain is built from TRBV27 and TRBJ1-4, with TRBD1 matching over 7 bases. V shed 6 bases, J shed 3 bases, and the junction held 10 bases outside the gene matches. Germline lookup yields CDR1 MNHEY and CDR2 SMNVEV (reference sequence). This CDR3 contains 16 residues. This CDR3 is CASSLLSGTANEKLFF. CDR3 DNA sequence: TGTGCCAGCAGCCTGTTATCCGGGACAGCTAATGAAAAACTGTTTTTT.

In this sample, this clone is medium-sized (0.01 to 0.1%). The rearrangement joins TRBV6-2 or TRBV6-3 to TRBJ2-1; D remains ambiguous. V shed 0 bases and J shed 8 bases, with 8 bases lying between them. The CDR3 is made up of 13 amino acids. CDR1 is MNHEY, CDR2 SVGEGT, per germline. The CDR3 loop is CASSYSGNHEQFF. The CDR3 nucleotides are TGTGCCAGCAGTTACTCAGGCAACCATGAGCAGTTCTTC.

This clone is medium-sized within its sample. V usage is TRBV19 and J usage is TRBJ2-7, with 11 bases lining up with TRBD1. Germline CDR1 reads LNHDA; CDR2 reads SQIVND (reference sequence). The V gene end was trimmed by 8 bases and the J gene end by 6 bases; junction bases not matched to a gene: 6. CDR3 length equals 13 residues. In DNA form, the CDR3 reads TGTGCCAGTCGGACAGGGGGCTCCCTCGAGCAGTACTTC. Translated, it gives CASRTGGSLEQYF.

At least ten counts were recorded for this clone. J is TRBJ1-4 and V is TRBV19; TRBD1 matches 8 bases. The CDR3 sequence is 14 residues long. CDR1 LNHDA and CDR2 SQIVND come from the germline V gene (reference sequence). V dropped 7 bases and J dropped 6; count of bases not matched to a gene: 7. In nucleotides, the CDR3 is TGTGCCAGTACTCAACAGGGGGTTGATGAAAAACTGTTTTTT. Its protein is CASTQQGVDEKLFF.

This clone appeared a few times. Other DNA variants within this sample encode the same CDR3. V and J are TRBV10-3 and TRBJ2-1, with D perhaps matching TRBD1 (5 bases). The CDR3 contains 15 residues. Deletions cut 3 bases from V and 8 bases from J, with 17 bases between. The germline gives CDR1 ENHRY, CDR2 SYGVKD. The CDR3 loop is CAISDWWQGGDEQFF. The CDR3 DNA sequence: TGTGCCATCAGTGATTGGTGGCAGGGTGGTGATGAGCAGTTCTTC.

This clone was found many times. The rearrangement uses TRBV20-1 and TRBJ2-5; possibly TRBD1 for D (6 bases). The length of the CDR3 is 13 residues. The germline V gene encodes CDR1 DFQATT and CDR2 SNEGSKA (reference sequence). Trimming removed 3 bases from V and 4 bases from J, with 12 bases in between. This chain's CDR3 is CSASQGKSETQYF. The CDR3 DNA reads TGCAGTGCTAGTCAGGGGAAGTCAGAGACCCAGTACTTC.

This clone was detected ten times or more. The chain recombines TRBV19 with TRBJ1-2; perhaps TRBD1 as D (6 bases). The V gene lost 3 bases and the J gene lost 8 bases, with 22 bases spanning the gap. From germline, CDR1 is LNHDA and CDR2 SQIVND (reference sequence). This CDR3 has 16 amino acids. CDR3 residues: CASSIISKQGRGGYTF. DNA for the CDR3: TGTGCCAGTAGTATTATCTCCAAACAGGGCAGGGGCGGCTACACCTTC. Full variable domain (missing parts from reference TRBV19 and TRBJ1-2): DGGITQSPKYLFRKEGQNVTLSCEQNLNHDAMYWYRQDPGQGLRLIYYSQIVNDFQKGDIAEGYSVSREKKESFPLTVTSAQKNPTAFYLCASSIISKQGRGGYTFGSGTRLTVV.

This clone was seen repeatedly, ten times or more. The V gene is TRBV20-1, the J gene TRBJ1-1; 9 nucleotides align to TRBD1. The V and J ends lost 6 bases and 8 bases, in that order; junction bases with no gene match: 7. The germline gives CDR1 DFQATT, CDR2 SNEGSKA (reference sequence). The CDR3 loop spans 12 amino acids. Here the CDR3 DNA reads TGCAGTGCCCCCGGGACAGGGCGAGAAGCTTTCTTT. Translation: CSAPGTGREAFF.

In its sample, this clone ranks as medium-sized. The chain uses TRBV2 and TRBJ2-7, with TRBD2 as a possible D gene (6 bases). Trimming stripped 3 bases from V and 6 bases from J, with 15 bases between. The CDR3 has 14 amino acids. The germline V gene encodes CDR1 SNHLY and CDR2 FYNNEI. Here the CDR3 reads CASSEASVWGEQYF. The CDR3 nucleotides are TGTGCCAGCAGTGAGGCTAGCGTTTGGGGCGAGCAGTACTTC.

This chain's CDR3 is CASSPYGGQGYEQYF. The CDR3 nucleotides are TGTGCCAGCAGTCCCTATGGTGGACAGGGGTACGAGCAGTACTTC. This chain joins TRBV28 and TRBJ2-7; 9 bases map to TRBD1. Trimming at V came to 5 bases and at J to 4 bases, leaving 9 bases not matched to a gene. Germline V CDR1 and CDR2: MDHEN, SYDVKM. The CDR3 is 15 amino acids.

This clone has ten or more counts. The chain has TRBV7-3 and TRBJ1-2, with a possible D match to TRBD1 (5 bases). The ends were cut back, 3 bases at V and 7 bases at J, with 12 bases in the middle. Germline values: CDR1 SGHTA, CDR2 FQGTGA. The CDR3 has 13 amino acids. CDR3 sequence (DNA): TGTGCCAGCAGCTTTGAGAGGGGACGTGGCTACACCTTC. This gives the protein CASSFERGRGYTF.

The chain joins TRBV6-2 or TRBV6-3 to TRBJ1-2; TRBD1 might be the D (5 bases). Germline loops: CDR1 MNHEY, CDR2 SVGEGT. V gave up 2 bases and J gave up 0 bases, with 10 bases separating them. CDR3 length equals 15 residues. CDR3 loop: CASSYPTGANYGYTF. CDR3 in DNA: TGTGCCAGCAGTTACCCGACGGGGGCTAACTATGGCTACACCTTC.

This clone turned up a few times. This rearrangement joins TRBV27 to TRBJ2-7, with D perhaps being TRBD1 or TRBD2 (5 bases each). Deletions cut 3 bases from V and 2 bases from J, with 14 bases between. Germline V gives CDR1 MNHEY, CDR2 SMNVEV (reference sequence). The CDR3 is 15 residues long. In nucleotides, the CDR3 is TGTGCCAGCAGTTTGACATGGGGGTATACCTACGAGCAGTACTTC. Translated: CASSLTWGYTYEQYF.

This clone was found a few times. The chain couples TRBV10-3 to TRBJ2-7, with 13 nucleotides matching TRBD2. The CDR3 has 15 residues. Germline V lookup: CDR1 ENHRY, CDR2 SYGVKD. J lost 5 bases, V lost 5 bases, and 6 bases had no gene match. The CDR3 sequence is CAISHGLAGVNEQYF. The CDR3 DNA reads TGTGCCATCAGTCACGGACTAGCGGGAGTTAACGAGCAGTACTTC.

This chain joins TRBV5-1 and TRBJ2-5; D remains unclear. The CDR3 has 15 residues. Looked up from germline, CDR1 is SGHRS and CDR2 is YFSETQ. V lost 2 bases and J 7 bases, leaving 18 bases between the germline ends. The CDR3 coding sequence is TGCGCCAGCAGCTTTTGTAGGGTCGGACCGGCGACCCAGTACTTC. Its translation is CASSFCRVGPATQYF.

This clone occurred a few times. This chain joins TRBV29-1 and TRBJ1-4; no definite D call. The V end was cut by 1 base, the J end by 8 bases, with 8 bases between. From germline, CDR1 is SQVTM and CDR2 ANQGSEA. The CDR3 sequence is 12 residues long. As DNA, the CDR3 is TGCAGCGTTGAAGGGCAACAGGAAAAACTGTTTTTT. It codes for CSVEGQQEKLFF.

This rearrangement joins TRBV20-1 to TRBJ2-1, with TRBD2 identical over 12 bases. Germline V gives CDR1 DFQATT, CDR2 SNEGSKA (reference sequence). V was clipped by 5 bases and J by 4 bases; unmatched bases: 6. The CDR3 has 15 amino acids. The CDR3 here is CSAVVTSGSYNEQFF. The DNA for the CDR3 is TGCAGTGCTGTCGTGACTAGCGGGAGTTACAATGAGCAGTTCTTC.

The chain uses TRBV5-6 and TRBJ1-2, with 7 nucleotides matching TRBD1. The CDR3 contains 16 residues. Unmatched junction bases numbered 10, after V lost 3 bases and J lost 2 bases. Germline-derived CDR1 and CDR2 are SGHDT and YYEEEE. The CDR3 DNA sequence: TGTGCCAGCAGCTGGACTCCGGGACAGTCAAACTATGGCTACACCTTC. This sequence encodes CASSWTPGQSNYGYTF.

The chain employs TRBV5-1 and TRBJ1-6, with D perhaps TRBD1 (6 bases). The CDR3 contains 12 residues. Trimming took 2 bases from V and 14 from J, leaving 11 bases between them. Germline V gives CDR1 SGHRS, CDR2 YFSETQ. The CDR3 nucleotides read TGCGCCAGCAGCTTCGAGGAGGGGGCCCTCCACTTT. Translation gives CASSFEEGALHF.

Of note for this clone: One end of the junction fails to match germline, which may point to a read error. The chain recombines TRBV7-3 with TRBJ2-2; the D gene is possibly TRBD1 (5 bases). The CDR3 loop spans 16 amino acids. Germline V gene lookup returns CDR1 SGHTA and CDR2 FQGTGA. The CDR3 reads CASSLDSVSFTWELFF. The CDR3 nucleotides read TGTGCCAGCAGCTTAGACAGCGTGAGTTTCACCTGGGAGCTGTTTTTT.

This clone was seen only a few times. The rearrangement uses TRBV6-1 and TRBJ1-4; 8 bases match TRBD1. V gave up 10 bases and J gave up 0 bases; unmatched junction bases: 4. The CDR3 is made up of 14 amino acids. The germline gives CDR1 MNHNS, CDR2 SASEGT. In nucleotides, the CDR3 is TGTGCCACTACACAGGGGGCAACTAATGAAAAACTGTTTTTT. This translates into CATTQGATNEKLFF.

Turning to this clone: Sequence at one end of the junction differs from germline and may be a read error. The rearrangement joins TRBV6-1 to TRBJ1-6; tentative D call: TRBD1 (5 bases). The germline CDR1 and CDR2 sequences are MNHNS and SASEGT. The CDR3 is made up of 12 amino acids. The CDR3 DNA follows: TGTGCCAGTTGGACAAGGAATTCACCCCTCAACTTT. This codes for CASWTRNSPLNF.

With regard to this clone: A junction boundary mismatches the germline segment, possibly from a read error. The V and J genes are TRBV7-3 and TRBJ2-2; D not certain. CDR1 and CDR2 (germline): SGHTA, FQGTGA. This CDR3 has 13 residues. The CDR3 spells CASSLSVGGELFF. DNA of the CDR3: TGTGCCAGTAGCTTATCAGTGGGCGGGGAGCTGTTTTTT.

The chain links TRBV2 to TRBJ2-7; 7 positions agree with TRBD2. Germline V lookup: CDR1 SNHLY, CDR2 FYNNEI. The CDR3 spans 13 residues. After removal of 8 bases from V and 9 bases from J, the junction contained 13 bases not matched to a gene. CDR3 sequence: CASSEGREQRQYF. The CDR3, as DNA: TGTGCCAGCTCTGAAGGGCGGGAGCAAAGGCAGTACTTC.